Shown below are 8 T cell receptor beta chains from a single sample sequenced in a study of control samples from healthy donors and cancer patients. Repertoires were generated with immunoSEQ multiplex PCR, while TCRdb's copy carries only in-frame clones and drops some. The sample consists of 130,000 or so clones, roughly 90% of them appearing once. Sequenced: blood. The receptors originated from a man in his fifties or sixties in good health.

The gene calls are TRBV7-9 and TRBJ1-1; no firm D call. Trimming cost V 5 bases and J 5 bases, with 9 bases left between them. The CDR3 loop spans 12 amino acids. CDR1 is SEHNR, CDR2 FQNEAQ, per germline (reference sequence). The CDR3 region is CASSVIVTEAFF. The CDR3 coding sequence is TGTGCCAGCAGCGTAATAGTGACTGAAGCTTTCTTT.

The rearrangement uses TRBV10-2 and TRBJ1-3; no clear D. Germline V gene sequence: CDR1 WSHSY, CDR2 SAAADI. V lost 4 bases and J 4 bases, leaving 8 bases between the germline ends. CDR3 length equals 13 residues. This CDR3 is CASSGNLGNTIYF. CDR3 DNA: TGCGCCAGCAGTGGGAATTTGGGAAACACCATATATTTT.

This clone came up once. CDR3 DNA: TGTGCCACCAGTTGGGACAAGAACACTGAAGCTTTCTTT. This sequence encodes CATSWDKNTEAFF. The chain uses TRBV24-1 and TRBJ1-1, with D possibly being TRBD1 (6 bases). The CDR3 spans 13 residues. CDR1 is KGHDR and CDR2 is SFDVKD in the germline V gene. V was cut by 6 bases and J by 1 base, with 8 bases left in between.

The chain couples TRBV10-3 to TRBJ2-5; the match to TRBD1 covers 10 bases. Germline V gives CDR1 ENHRY, CDR2 SYGVKD. V shed 10 bases, J shed 3 bases, and the junction held 5 bases outside the gene matches. The CDR3 length is 13 residues. The CDR3 DNA reads as TGTGCCAGCCGACAGGGGGCGGAAGAGACCCAGTACTTC. It specifies CASRQGAEETQYF.

The V and J genes are TRBV15 and TRBJ2-7; a weak D match, TRBD2 (5 bases). In germline, CDR1 is LNHNV, CDR2 YYDKDF (reference sequence). The length of the CDR3 is 14 residues. Between the trimmed V and J ends, which lost 0 bases and 3 bases, there was a span of 9 bases. The CDR3 bases are TGTGCCACCAGCAGAGATGACCGGGACTACGAGCAGTACTTC. Protein sequence: CATSRDDRDYEQYF. Looking up the rest from reference TRBV15 and TRBJ2-7 gives the full variable domain: DAMVIQNPRYQVTQFGKPVTLSCSQTLNHNVMYWYQQKSSQAPKLLFHYYDKDFNNEADTPDNFQSRRPNTSFCFLDIRSPGLGDTAMYLCATSRDDRDYEQYFGPGTRLTVT.

The rearrangement links TRBV4-3 to TRBJ1-6; 7 positions match TRBD1. V lost 1 base to trimming and J lost 8 bases; unmatched junction nucleotides: 5. Germline CDR1 LGHNA, CDR2 YSLEER. The CDR3 contains 15 residues. The CDR3 region is CASSQGAGGYSPLHF. CDR3 sequence (DNA): TGCGCCAGCAGCCAAGGGGCAGGGGGATATTCACCCCTCCACTTT.

V and J are TRBV29-1 and TRBJ2-5; D may be TRBD1 (5 bases). The V gene's germline CDR1 is SQVTM and CDR2 ANQGSEA. Between the trimmed V and J ends, which lost 6 bases and 5 bases, there was a span of 22 bases. This CDR3 is 15 amino acids long. The DNA for the CDR3 is TGCAGCGTCCGCTGGCTAGAGGTAAAGGGGGAGACCCAGTACTTC. It is translated as CSVRWLEVKGETQYF.

The chain combines TRBV5-1 with TRBJ2-3, with a possible D match to TRBD1 (5 bases). Trimming pared 3 bases from V and 0 bases from J, leaving 5 bases between. Germline values: CDR1 SGHRS, CDR2 YFSETQ. The CDR3 runs 13 residues. The CDR3 region is CASSSGSTDTQYF. CDR3 DNA: TGCGCCAGCAGCTCAGGGAGCACAGATACGCAGTATTTT.